Below, one T cell receptor (beta chain) is given with its context. Trimming took off 10 bases at V and 2 bases at J, with 20 bases between the two ends. Germline V lookup: CDR1 LNHDA, CDR2 SQIVND (reference sequence). This CDR3 spans 15 amino acids. The protocol was immunoSEQ multiplex PCR, while the TCRdb copy is restricted to in-frame clones and leaves out a portion. The sample holds some 20,000 clones; over 70% are singletons and the top ten take 35% to 40%. Treatment denoted: randomized to nivolumab then ipilimumab (arm A) or the reverse (arm B). PBMC sorting kept live CD3+CD8+ cells without CD19 or CD56. The record originates from a study of sequential checkpoint blockade in melanoma. On the study more broadly: Randomization was 1:1 between first-line nivolumab→ipilimumab and ipilimumab→nivolumab.

This specimen consisted of CD8+ T cells sorted from blood (inferred from file names), obtained from a patient given nivolumab and ipilimumab in sequence. This clonotype was sampled from a human donor with melanoma. J is TRBJ1-1 and V is TRBV19; D unresolved. The CDR3 here is CATMEEAPLNTEAFF. The CDR3 coding sequence is TGTGCCACTATGGAAGAAGCTCCACTAAACACTGAAGCTTTCTTT.